Each of the 29 T cell receptor beta chains below was sequenced from the same sample in a study of cytomegalovirus exposure and HLA in healthy donors. In the PCR, 60 Vbeta and 13 Jbeta primers were used. Some clones are missing from TCRdb's copy, which holds only in-frame ones; the method was immunoSEQ multiplex PCR. The data show 180,000 or so clones, around 82% seen once. The material sequenced was PBMCs. These receptors all stem from a woman aged 25-40 years in good health and CMV-seropositive.

The rearrangement joins TRBV27 to TRBJ2-1; D is possibly TRBD2 (5 bases). The V end lost 2 bases, the J end lost 6 bases, and 14 bases lay between the germline ends. Per the germline V gene, CDR1 is MNHEY and CDR2 is SMNVEV (reference sequence). This CDR3 region has 15 residues. The CDR3 nucleotides are TGTGCCAGCAGTTTAAGTAGAGGGTTCGGCAATGAGCAGTTCTTC. It codes for CASSLSRGFGNEQFF.

This clone was counted once. This chain connects TRBV6-6 to TRBJ2-7, with a tentative D call TRBD1 (6 bases). Deletions cut 6 bases from V and 4 bases from J, with 16 bases between. This CDR3 spans 14 amino acids. Looked up from germline, CDR1 is MNHNY and CDR2 is SVGAGI (reference sequence). The CDR3: CASRPTGFSYEQYF. In nucleotides, the CDR3 is TGTGCCAGCAGACCCACAGGGTTTTCGTACGAGCAGTACTTC.

This chain links TRBV6-1 with TRBJ2-7; 7 bases fit TRBD1. Trimming at V came to 3 bases and at J to 0 bases, leaving 5 bases not matched to a gene. The CDR3 loop spans 15 amino acids. Germline-derived CDR1 and CDR2 are MNHNS and SASEGT. Here the CDR3 DNA reads TGTGCCAGCAGTGAGAGGGGGCAGCTCTCCTACGAGCAGTACTTC. Translated, it gives CASSERGQLSYEQYF.

This chain joins TRBV30 and TRBJ2-5; D remains unclear. The CDR3 is 11 amino acids. Per the germline V gene, CDR1 is GTSNPN and CDR2 is SVGIG (reference sequence). V was trimmed by 4 bases and J by 2 bases, leaving 5 bases between them. CDR3 bases: TGTGCCTGGACTTTTCAAGAGACCCAGTACTTC. It encodes CAWTFQETQYF.

J is TRBJ2-7 and V is TRBV6-6, with 9 bases matching TRBD2. The germline gives CDR1 MNHNY, CDR2 SVGAGI (reference sequence). The junction had 7 bases not matched to a gene; V was cut back by 2 bases and J by 5 bases. The CDR3 sequence is 15 residues long. The DNA of the CDR3 is TGTGCCAGCAGTTACCCTAGCGGGGTGCGGAACGAGCAGTACTTC. Amino acids: CASSYPSGVRNEQYF.

The CDR3 sequence is CASGSSDTGFYEQYF. The CDR3 DNA reads as TGTGCTAGTGGTTCCTCAGACACTGGTTTCTACGAGCAGTACTTC. The chain uses TRBV12-5 and TRBJ2-7, with D uncertain. The germline V gene encodes CDR1 LGHNT and CDR2 FRNRAP. V shed 4 bases and J shed 3 bases, with 16 bases lying between them. This CDR3 contains 15 residues.

V usage is TRBV7-7 and J usage is TRBJ2-7; TRBD1 might be the D (6 bases). This CDR3 is built from 13 residues. V was shortened by 2 bases and J by 3 bases, with 8 bases between the two germline ends. Germline assignment: CDR1 SSHAT and CDR2 FNYEAQ (reference sequence). CDR3 amino acids: CASSLKDSYEQYF. The CDR3 coding sequence is TGTGCCAGCAGCTTAAAGGACAGCTACGAGCAGTACTTC.

V and J are TRBV19 and TRBJ1-2, with 8 bases that match TRBD1. The J segment lost 8 bases and the V segment lost 5 bases, leaving 16 bases of the junction unmatched. The CDR3 loop spans 16 amino acids. CDR1 is LNHDA and CDR2 is SQIVND in the germline V gene (reference sequence). In DNA, the CDR3 is TGTGCCAGTAGTGATCCCGGGACAGGCAGGCCTGGCGGCTACACCTTC. Residues: CASSDPGTGRPGGYTF.

J is TRBJ2-6 and V is TRBV11-2; 7 bases map to TRBD1. V lost 6 bases and J lost 3; bases outside the gene matches: 14. The germline V gene has CDR1 SGHAT and CDR2 FQNNGV. The CDR3 covers 18 residues. The CDR3: CASSSRQGGVGGANVLTF. CDR3 nucleotides: TGTGCCAGCAGTTCTCGACAGGGCGGCGTTGGTGGGGCCAACGTCCTGACTTTC.

The rearrangement links TRBV27 to TRBJ2-5; 7 positions agree with TRBD2. V lost 3 bases and J lost 5; bases outside the gene matches: 6. Looked up from germline, CDR1 is MNHEY and CDR2 is SMNVEV (reference sequence). The CDR3 extends over 14 amino acids. The CDR3 reads CASSLLTGGETQYF. In DNA form, the CDR3 reads TGTGCCAGCAGTTTGTTAACGGGGGGTGAGACCCAGTACTTC.

The rearrangement uses TRBV30 and TRBJ1-4; D gene ambiguous. Trimming took off 0 bases at V and 3 bases at J, with 5 bases between the two ends. CDR3 length: 13 amino acids. Germline V gene sequence: CDR1 GTSNPN, CDR2 SVGIG (reference sequence). This CDR3 reads CAWSVVSNEKLFF. The CDR3 region has the DNA TGTGCCTGGAGTGTCGTCTCTAATGAAAAACTGTTTTTT.

The chain recombines TRBV19 with TRBJ2-3, with D hard to call. The CDR3 totals 14 residues. V lost 3 bases to trimming and J lost 5 bases, with 12 bases between them. The germline V gene has CDR1 LNHDA and CDR2 SQIVND (reference sequence). This chain's CDR3 is CASSMPPERDTQYF. CDR3 nucleotide sequence: TGTGCCAGTAGTATGCCCCCCGAGAGAGATACGCAGTATTTT.

The chain combines TRBV7-3 with TRBJ2-3; 7 nucleotides agree with TRBD1. After removal of 1 base from V and 2 bases from J, the junction contained 3 bases not matched to a gene. This CDR3 has 15 amino acids. The germline V gene has CDR1 SGHTA and CDR2 FQGTGA. CDR3 region: CASSLRGGYTDTQYF. As DNA, the CDR3 is TGTGCCAGCAGCTTAAGAGGGGGCTACACAGATACGCAGTATTTT.

This clone turned up a few times. The rearrangement joins TRBV7-9 to TRBJ2-3; maybe TRBD2 (5 bases). V lost 4 bases, J lost 2 bases, and 10 bases lay in between. CDR3 length: 14 residues. Per germline, CDR1 SEHNR and CDR2 FQNEAQ (reference sequence). In nucleotides, the CDR3 is TGTGCCAGCAGCTACGGGATTGCCACAGATACGCAGTATTTT. This encodes CASSYGIATDTQYF.

The chain carries TRBV19 and TRBJ2-5, with a possible D match to TRBD1 (6 bases). This CDR3 has 14 amino acids. Deletions cut 7 bases from V and 5 bases from J, with 17 bases between. Germline V gene lookup returns CDR1 LNHDA and CDR2 SQIVND (reference sequence). CDR3 protein: CASTPGGQGETQYF. The DNA for the CDR3 is TGTGCCAGTACTCCCGGCGGGCAGGGGGAGACCCAGTACTTC.

The count of this clone is one. The V gene is TRBV30, the J gene TRBJ2-1; 7 bases map to TRBD1. V shed 8 bases and J 0 bases; nucleotides not matched to a gene: 10. The length of the CDR3 is 15 residues. Germline CDR1 and CDR2: GTSNPN and SVGIG (reference sequence). The CDR3 bases are TGTGCCGGATACAGGGGCCTGAGCTCCTACAATGAGCAGTTCTTC. Protein: CAGYRGLSSYNEQFF.

This clone was detected only once. V usage is TRBV4-2 and J usage is TRBJ2-3; 8 bases line up with TRBD2. Germline assignment: CDR1 LGHNA and CDR2 YNFKEQ. The trim removed 7 bases at V and 1 base at J, leaving 10 bases unmatched. There are 16 residues in the CDR3. The CDR3 loop reads CASTLLSGGGTDTQYF. The CDR3 DNA is TGTGCCAGCACCTTGCTGAGCGGGGGTGGCACAGATACGCAGTATTTT.

The gene calls are TRBV7-9 and TRBJ2-1, with TRBD2 matching 14 bases. V lost 3 bases, J lost 8 bases, and 9 bases stayed unmatched. This CDR3 comprises 17 residues. Looked up from germline, CDR1 is SEHNR and CDR2 is FQNEAQ (reference sequence). The CDR3 coding sequence is TGTGCCAGCAGCTTTGACATTCCGGGACTAGCGGGAGATGAGCAGTTCTTC. Its translation: CASSFDIPGLAGDEQFF.

This clone was counted a few times. V and J are TRBV11-3 and TRBJ1-1; possibly TRBD1 for D (6 bases). In germline, CDR1 is SGHNT, CDR2 YENEEA. This CDR3 contains 15 residues. Trimming pared 3 bases from V and 1 base from J, leaving 12 bases between. Written as DNA, the CDR3 is TGTGCCAGCAGCTTCGTCGCCAGGGGGAACACTGAAGCTTTCTTT. Translation: CASSFVARGNTEAFF.

V is TRBV6-1 and J is TRBJ2-7; 9 positions match TRBD1. This CDR3 has 15 amino acids. Per germline, CDR1 MNHNS and CDR2 SASEGT. Trimming removed 2 bases from V and 6 bases from J; junction bases left unmatched: 8. CDR3 in DNA: TGTGCCAGCAGTGAACCCGCTCGGACAGGGGCCGAGCAGTACTTC. Amino acids: CASSEPARTGAEQYF.

The chain carries TRBV11-2 and TRBJ2-1; tentatively, D is TRBD2 (6 bases). Germline-derived CDR1 and CDR2 are SGHAT and FQNNGV. The CDR3 runs to 17 residues. V was shortened by 4 bases and J by 0 bases, with 16 bases between the two germline ends. CDR3 DNA sequence: TGTGCCAGCAGCTCCCAAATAGCGGAGAGCTCCTACAATGAGCAGTTCTTC. Residues: CASSSQIAESSYNEQFF. Based on the CDR3 plus reference TRBV11-2 and TRBJ2-1, the full variable domain is EAGVAQSPRYKIIEKRQSVAFWCNPISGHATLYWYQQILGQGPKLLIQFQNNGVVDDSQLPKDRFSAERLKGVDSTLKIQPAKLEDSAVYLCASSSQIAESSYNEQFFGPGTRLTVL.

The chain has TRBV30 and TRBJ1-2; no clear D gene. Deletions cut 0 bases from V and 4 bases from J, with 9 bases between. CDR3 size: 13 residues. CDR1 and CDR2 (germline): GTSNPN, SVGIG (reference sequence). The CDR3 DNA reads TGTGCCTGGAGTGTACGAGCTCTCTATGGCTACACCTTC. Translating it yields CAWSVRALYGYTF.

The chain employs TRBV5-4 and TRBJ1-1, with TRBD1 matching over 10 bases. Trimming took 4 bases from V and 1 from J; bases not matched to a gene: 4. CDR1 is SGHNT and CDR2 is YYREEE in the germline V gene (reference sequence). The CDR3 has 15 residues. CDR3 protein: CASSLRTGGNTEAFF. CDR3 bases: TGTGCCAGCAGCCTTCGGACAGGGGGGAACACTGAAGCTTTCTTT.

The CDR3 DNA is TGTGCCAGCAGCCCTCAGACAGGGGGCCGGACTAGCTACACCTTC. It codes for CASSPQTGGRTSYTF. The chain combines TRBV7-2 with TRBJ1-2; the match to TRBD1 covers 10 bases. The CDR3 runs 15 residues. Germline lookup yields CDR1 SGHTA and CDR2 FQGNSA. V lost 5 bases to trimming and J lost 9 bases; unmatched junction nucleotides: 12.

This chain joins TRBV4-1 and TRBJ2-7; 9 bases are a match to TRBD1. This CDR3 region has 16 residues. V lost 0 bases and J lost 5; bases outside the gene matches: 8. Germline V gives CDR1 MGHRA, CDR2 YSYEKL. Here the CDR3 reads CASSQDRTGGTDEQYF. In nucleotides, the CDR3 is TGCGCCAGCAGCCAAGATAGAACAGGGGGCACGGACGAGCAGTACTTC.

The gene calls are TRBV6-5 and TRBJ2-3; D is ambiguous. Trimming removed 7 bases from V and 2 bases from J, with 10 bases in between. CDR1 is MNHEY and CDR2 is SVGAGI in the germline V gene. This CDR3 contains 13 residues. The CDR3 DNA follows: TGTGCCAGCATTGGGCAGGCCACAGATACGCAGTATTTT. Its protein product is CASIGQATDTQYF.

The rearrangement joins TRBV2 to TRBJ2-1, with TRBD2 matching over 14 bases. Germline CDR1 is SNHLY and CDR2 is FYNNEI. The CDR3 is made up of 19 amino acids. The V segment lost 2 bases and the J segment 2 bases; nucleotides outside the gene matches: 8. The CDR3 region is CASSESIGTSGGPYNEQFF. CDR3 in DNA: TGTGCCAGCAGTGAATCTATCGGGACTAGCGGGGGTCCCTACAATGAGCAGTTCTTC.

The genes are TRBV6-5 and TRBJ1-5; possibly TRBD1 for D (6 bases). The CDR3 runs to 14 residues. The germline V gene has CDR1 MNHEY and CDR2 SVGAGI. V lost 0 bases to trimming and J lost 7 bases, with 10 bases between them. Here the CDR3 DNA reads TGTGCCAGCAGTTACTCCTACAGGGACCAGCCCCAGCATTTT. This sequence encodes CASSYSYRDQPQHF.

This rearrangement joins TRBV6-5 to TRBJ2-2; D might be TRBD2 (6 bases). Germline values: CDR1 MNHEY, CDR2 SVGAGI. CDR3 length: 15 amino acids. V was shortened by 5 bases and J by 0 bases, with 10 bases between the two germline ends. The CDR3 sequence is CASSPLATNTGELFF. The CDR3 bases are TGTGCCAGCAGTCCTCTAGCGACGAACACCGGGGAGCTGTTTTTT.